These 17 T cell receptor beta chains were all obtained from the same sample, sequenced in a study of T cells in women clearing cervical HPV infection. Some clones are missing from TCRdb's copy, which holds only in-frame ones; the method was immunoSEQ multiplex PCR. In all, the sample yields about 24,000 clones. The sequenced sample consisted of blood buffy coat. The receptors shown here come from a woman aged 18-69 years with a cervical HPV16 infection that either progressed to CIN3+ or cleared (not recorded which).

As to this clone: With the read ending 3 residues before the CDR3 end, the germline J gene is used to fill in that end. J is TRBJ2-1 and V is TRBV5-1; 9 bases align to TRBD2. Germline CDR1 SGHRS, CDR2 YFSETQ. This CDR3 has 14 residues. J gave up 7 bases and V 7 bases, and 9 bases lay outside the gene matches. CDR3 DNA (partial): TGCGCCAGCGGAGCCGGGACTAGCTGGAATGAG. Its protein product is CASGAGTSWNE. The entire CDR3 sequence reads CASGAGTSWNEQFF.

Regarding this clone: The read halts 3 residues ahead of the CDR3 end, with the missing end drawn from the germline J gene. The chain carries TRBV20-1 and TRBJ2-7; 9 nucleotides line up with TRBD1. CDR1 and CDR2 (germline): DFQATT, SNEGSKA (reference sequence). The CDR3 covers 12 residues. With 7 bases clipped from V and 2 bases from J, the junction kept 3 bases outside the gene matches. This CDR3 is CSGGQGTYEQYF. CDR3 DNA (partial): TGCAGTGGGGGACAGGGAACCTACGAG.

With regard to this clone: Sequencing ends 3 residues short of the CDR3 end; the germline J gene provides the rest. The chain employs TRBV5-4 and TRBJ2-7, with D possibly TRBD1 on 6 matching bases. V was clipped by 4 bases and J by 2 bases, with 13 bases between them. Germline V gives CDR1 SGHNT, CDR2 YYREEE (reference sequence). The CDR3 is 14 residues long. CDR3 protein: CASSRQEITYEQYF. The sequenced part of the CDR3 DNA is TGTGCCAGCAGCCGACAGGAAATTACCTACGAG.

Notes on this clone: The DNA ends 3 residues before the CDR3 does, and the rest of the CDR3 is filled in from the germline J gene. This rearrangement joins TRBV2 to TRBJ2-7, with a weak D call TRBD2 (6 bases). CDR3 length: 12 amino acids. Germline values: CDR1 SNHLY, CDR2 FYNNEI. V was shortened by 8 bases and J by 6 bases, with 14 bases between the two germline ends. CDR3 sequence: CASQVRRGEQYF. The sequenced CDR3 bases are TGTGCCAGCCAAGTCAGGCGGGGCGAG.

Concerning this clone: The read terminates 3 residues before the CDR3 end, so the remaining end is supplied by the germline J gene. This chain joins TRBV7-3 and TRBJ1-1; D not resolved. CDR1 is SGHTA and CDR2 is FQGTGA in the germline V gene. V was pared by 3 bases and J by 1 base, with 12 bases between. CDR3 length: 15 amino acids. The sequenced part of the CDR3 DNA is TGTGCCAGCAGCTTGTATGGGCACCAGAACACTGAA. The encoded protein is CASSLYGHQNTE. The whole CDR3 protein reads CASSLYGHQNTEAFF. The full variable domain, its missing parts supplied by reference TRBV7-3 and TRBJ1-1, is GAGVSQTPSNKVTEKGKYVELRCDPISGHTALYWYRQSLGQGPEFLIYFQGTGAADDSGLPNDRFFAVRPEGSVSTLKIQRTERGDSAVYLCASSLYGHQNTEAFFGQGTRLTVV.

Concerning this clone itself: This same CDR3 is encoded by further DNA sequences in the sample. The CDR3 loop reads CASSPFLETGEGGAFF. CDR3 DNA, as far as it was read: TGTGCCAGCTCACCATTTTTAGAGACCGGAGAAGGGGGA. The rearrangement joins TRBV18 to TRBJ1-1, with D maybe TRBD1 (6 bases). The CDR3 extends 3 residues past the end of the read, so its final part is completed from the germline J gene. This CDR3 comprises 16 residues. CDR1 and CDR2 (germline): KGHSH, LQKENI.

About this clone: The read ends 3 residues shy of where the CDR3 ends; the end is completed using the germline J gene. The chain has TRBV19 and TRBJ2-4; weak D call: TRBD1 (5 bases). Germline-derived CDR1 and CDR2 are LNHDA and SQIVND (reference sequence). This CDR3 has 14 residues. The CDR3: CASSIDQGVETQYF. The sequenced CDR3 bases are TGTGCCAGTAGTATAGATCAAGGGGTAGAGACT.

To note about this clone: The CDR3 goes on 3 residues after the read ends, and that part is filled in from the germline J gene. The chain links TRBV5-1 to TRBJ2-1, with TRBD2 matching 8 bases. CDR1 and CDR2 (germline): SGHRS, YFSETQ. The CDR3 contains 16 residues. V lost 0 bases and J lost 4; bases outside the gene matches: 6. The CDR3 sequence is CASSLGAGGSYNEQFF. Incomplete CDR3 DNA: TGCGCCAGCAGCTTGGGTGCGGGAGGATCGTACAATGAG. Drawing the rest from reference TRBV5-1 and TRBJ2-1, the complete variable domain is KAGVTQTPRYLIKTRGQQVTLSCSPISGHRSVSWYQQTPGQGLQFLFEYFSETQRNKGNFPGRFSGRQFSNSRSEMNVSTLELGDSALYLCASSLGAGGSYNEQFFGPGTRLTVL.

As concerns this clone: The CDR3 is cut off 3 residues early in the read; its end comes from the germline J gene. The chain combines TRBV5-1 with TRBJ2-3; tentative D call: TRBD2 (6 bases). Germline values: CDR1 SGHRS, CDR2 YFSETQ. The CDR3 runs to 18 residues. The V gene lost 5 bases and the J gene lost 2 bases, with 24 bases spanning the gap. The DNA read from the CDR3 is TGCGCCAGCAGTACCATTAGTGAGCGGGCCCCCCCCACAGATACG. Residues: CASSTISERAPPTDT. The CDR3 in full is CASSTISERAPPTDTQYF.

As for this clone: With the read ending 3 residues before the CDR3 end, the germline J gene is used to fill in that end. The rearrangement joins TRBV5-8 to TRBJ2-7; D is undetermined. V lost 4 bases to trimming and J lost 6 bases, with 11 bases between them. The CDR3 is 12 amino acids. CDR1 and CDR2 from the germline V gene are SGHTS and YDEGEE. The sequenced part of the CDR3 DNA is TGTGCCAGCAGCCCGTTTCTAACCGAG. Encoded protein: CASSPFLTE. The whole CDR3 reads CASSPFLTEQYF.

Concerning this clone itself: The CDR3 end is not reached by the read, which stops 3 residues before it; the germline J gene fills it in. The chain couples TRBV5-1 to TRBJ1-2, with D unclear. The CDR3 is 15 amino acids. The germline gives CDR1 SGHRS, CDR2 YFSETQ. CDR3 DNA (partial): TGCGCCAGCAGCCCTAGGTCGAGTCTTTTTAGGGGC. Its protein is CASSPRSSLFRG. The CDR3, in full, reads CASSPRSSLFRGYTF.

As regards this clone: The CDR3 end falls 3 residues outside the read, so it is completed with the germline J gene. The rearrangement joins TRBV2 to TRBJ2-3, with D possibly TRBD1 on 5 matching bases. Germline loops: CDR1 SNHLY, CDR2 FYNNEI. The CDR3 spans 13 residues. This chain's CDR3 is CASSGQFNQPQYF. The CDR3 bases that were read are TGTGCCAGCAGTGGACAGTTCAATCAGCCG.

The CDR3 region is CASRTGETEAFF. Partial CDR3 DNA: TGCGCCAGCAGAACAGGGGAAACTGAA. This sequence joins TRBV5-1 and TRBJ1-1, with 7 bases fitting TRBD1. The CDR3 is cut off 3 residues early in the read; its end comes from the germline J gene. Germline CDR1 is SGHRS and CDR2 is YFSETQ. The J segment lost 5 bases and the V segment lost 5 bases, leaving 3 bases of the junction unmatched. The CDR3 extends over 12 amino acids.

In regard to this clone: The observed sequence ends 3 residues before the CDR3 terminus, with the missing tail filled in from the germline J gene. The chain links TRBV2 to TRBJ2-7; 8 bases agree with TRBD1. Germline trimming cut 6 bases from V and 3 bases from J; bases unmatched to any gene: 4. This CDR3 is built from 13 residues. Germline V lookup: CDR1 SNHLY, CDR2 FYNNEI. The CDR3 sequence is CASRQGVDYEQYF. Partial CDR3 DNA: TGTGCCAGCAGACAGGGGGTCGACTACGAG.

Details on this clone: The CDR3 end is not reached by the read, which stops 3 residues before it; the germline J gene fills it in. This rearrangement joins TRBV7-6 to TRBJ1-2; 7 nucleotides align to TRBD1. The CDR3 is made up of 15 amino acids. CDR1 SGHVS and CDR2 FNYEAQ come from the germline V gene. CDR3 region: CASSSSTGHTDTYTF. The DNA read from the CDR3 is TGTGCCAGCAGCTCGTCGACAGGGCACACAGATACC.

On this clone itself: The read ends 3 residues shy of where the CDR3 ends; the end is completed using the germline J gene. The chain joins TRBV5-1 to TRBJ2-7, with 7 positions matching TRBD2. Trimming cost V 4 bases and J 2 bases; bases outside gene matches: 9. This CDR3 comprises 15 residues. In germline, CDR1 is SGHRS, CDR2 YFSETQ. The CDR3: CASSPDASGPYEQYF. CDR3 DNA, as far as it was read: TGCGCCAGCAGCCCGGACGCTAGCGGTCCCTACGAG.

As regards this clone: An end of the junction differs from the germline gene, which may be a read error. The read halts 3 residues ahead of the CDR3 end, with the missing end drawn from the germline J gene. The same CDR3 arises from other DNA sequences in this sample as well. V is TRBV18 and J is TRBJ1-3, with D perhaps matching TRBD1 (6 bases). Germline V lookup: CDR1 KGHSH, CDR2 LQKENI. The CDR3 length is 16 residues. CDR3 in amino acids: CASSMNSDSSGNTIYF. CDR3 DNA, as far as it was read: TGTGCCAGCTCAATGAACTCGGACAGCTCTGGAAACACG.